These 24 T cell receptor beta chains were sequenced from one sample in a study of cytomegalovirus exposure and HLA in healthy donors. 13 Jbeta primers and 60 Vbeta primers were used for the PCR. Here immunoSEQ multiplex PCR was the method, and the copy in TCRdb shows in-frame clones only, minus some. This sample has 150,000 to 200,000 clones, with about 65% found just once. What was sequenced was PBMCs. The receptors were sampled from a girl aged 5-17 years in good health and CMV-seronegative.

The CDR3 loop is CASSDPGNTGELFF. DNA of the CDR3: TGTGCCAGCAGTGATCCGGGAAACACCGGGGAGCTGTTTTTT. The rearrangement links TRBV2 to TRBJ2-2, with D perhaps TRBD2 (5 bases). Germline V gene sequence: CDR1 SNHLY, CDR2 FYNNEI. The V and J ends lost 3 bases and 2 bases respectively, with 7 bases between them. This CDR3 has 14 amino acids.

This rearrangement joins TRBV14 to TRBJ2-7; 9 bases are shared with TRBD1. V was clipped by 3 bases and J by 6 bases; unmatched bases: 9. In germline, CDR1 is SGHDN, CDR2 FVKESK. CDR3 length: 15 residues. CDR3 sequence reads: CASSQDRGPPGEQYF. Written as DNA, the CDR3 is TGTGCCAGCAGCCAGGACAGGGGACCCCCTGGCGAGCAGTACTTC.

This chain links TRBV6-1 with TRBJ1-3; no definite D call. CDR3 length: 12 residues. From germline, CDR1 is MNHNS and CDR2 SASEGT. Between the trimmed V and J ends, which lost 6 bases and 3 bases, there was a span of 6 bases. The CDR3 loop is CASSPIGNTIYF. In DNA, the CDR3 is TGTGCCAGCAGCCCCATTGGAAACACCATATATTTT.

V usage is TRBV7-6 and J usage is TRBJ2-2, with D tentatively TRBD1 (6 bases). With 5 bases removed from V and 0 bases from J, the gap between germline ends came to 13 bases. The length of the CDR3 is 16 residues. The germline CDR1 and CDR2 sequences are SGHVS and FNYEAQ. The CDR3 spells CASSPRTDANTGELFF. CDR3 DNA sequence: TGTGCCAGCAGCCCGCGGACAGACGCGAACACCGGGGAGCTGTTTTTT.

This clone has just a few counts. The V call is TRBV10-3, the J call TRBJ1-5, with 7 bases aligning to TRBD1. The CDR3 is 15 amino acids. CDR1 is ENHRY, CDR2 SYGVKD, per germline. The trim removed 2 bases at V and 4 bases at J, leaving 5 bases unmatched. For the CDR3, the DNA is TGTGCCATCAGTGAGGACAGGGCCCCTAATCAGCCCCAGCATTTT. Encoded protein: CAISEDRAPNQPQHF.

V gene TRBV2 combines with J gene TRBJ2-1; 9 bases line up with TRBD1. Germline CDR1 is SNHLY and CDR2 is FYNNEI. The V and J ends lost 7 bases and 8 bases, in that order; junction bases with no gene match: 6. The CDR3 runs 13 residues. DNA of the CDR3: TGTGCCAGCATGTGGACAGGGGCGCATGAGCAGTTCTTC. Its translation: CASMWTGAHEQFF.

This chain connects TRBV11-1 to TRBJ2-7; weak D call: TRBD1 (8 bases). The length of the CDR3 is 16 residues. Per germline, CDR1 SGHAT and CDR2 FQDESV (reference sequence). The V gene lost 2 bases and the J gene lost 5 bases, with 19 bases spanning the gap. The CDR3 protein is CASSLRPTGGADEQYF. CDR3 DNA sequence: TGTGCCAGCAGCTTAAGGCCAACAGGGGGGGCGGACGAGCAGTACTTC. The full variable domain, completed using reference TRBV11-1 and TRBJ2-7, is EAEVAQSPRYKITEKSQAVAFWCDPISGHATLYWYRQILGQGPELLVQFQDESVVDDSQLPKDRFSAERLKGVDSTLKIQPAELGDSAMYLCASSLRPTGGADEQYFGPGTRLTVT.

V and J are TRBV7-2 and TRBJ1-5; D is perhaps TRBD1 (6 bases). CDR3 size: 15 residues. Germline CDR1 is SGHTA and CDR2 is FQGNSA. Trimming took 4 bases from V and 2 from J, leaving 12 bases between them. The CDR3 nucleotides are TGTGCCAGCAGCTCTCAGGGGAAAGGCAATCAGCCCCAGCATTTT. Encoded protein: CASSSQGKGNQPQHF.

This clone was observed once. This chain joins TRBV2 and TRBJ1-3, with D unclear. CDR3 length equals 12 residues. V lost 4 bases to trimming and J lost 4 bases, with 5 bases between them. Germline V CDR1 and CDR2: SNHLY, FYNNEI. This CDR3 reads CASSVVGNTIYF. The CDR3 nucleotides read TGTGCCAGCAGTGTAGTCGGAAACACCATATATTTT.

The chain has TRBV6-1 and TRBJ2-7, with TRBD1 matching over 7 bases. The CDR3 spans 11 residues. V gave up 10 bases and J gave up 6 bases; unmatched junction bases: 6. In germline, CDR1 is MNHNS, CDR2 SASEGT. CDR3 protein: CATRQGSEQYF. Written as DNA, the CDR3 is TGTGCCACCAGACAGGGAAGCGAGCAGTACTTC.

This CDR3 reads CASREATNQPQHF. In nucleotides, the CDR3 is TGTGCCAGCAGAGAGGCCACTAATCAGCCCCAGCATTTT. The chain uses TRBV6-1 and TRBJ1-5; unclear D gene. The germline CDR1 and CDR2 sequences are MNHNS and SASEGT. The CDR3 loop spans 13 amino acids. Trimming took off 6 bases at V and 4 bases at J, with 10 bases between the two ends.

The chain has TRBV4-1 and TRBJ2-5; 9 bases map to TRBD2. Germline V gene sequence: CDR1 MGHRA, CDR2 YSYEKL. With V trimmed by 4 bases and J by 0 bases, 3 bases remained unmatched. The CDR3 has 15 amino acids. The CDR3 is CASSPASGDQETQYF. CDR3 nucleotide sequence: TGCGCCAGCAGCCCCGCTAGCGGGGACCAAGAGACCCAGTACTTC.

The chain is built from TRBV5-4 and TRBJ2-1; 9 bases fit TRBD2. In germline, CDR1 is SGHNT, CDR2 YYREEE (reference sequence). Trimming removed 2 bases from V and 4 bases from J; junction bases left unmatched: 7. The CDR3 loop spans 16 amino acids. The CDR3 here is CASSLGGGAEYNEQFF. In nucleotides, the CDR3 is TGTGCCAGCAGCTTAGGCGGGGGGGCCGAGTACAATGAGCAGTTCTTC.

The rearrangement links TRBV10-2 to TRBJ2-5; 7 bases line up with TRBD2. Germline V gene lookup returns CDR1 WSHSY and CDR2 SAAADI. This CDR3 contains 15 residues. Trimming cost V 3 bases and J 10 bases; bases outside gene matches: 14. CDR3: CASSDPVGGYGSQYF. CDR3 nucleotides: TGCGCCAGCAGTGACCCCGTCGGGGGGTACGGGAGCCAGTACTTC.

The rearrangement links TRBV2 to TRBJ1-2, with D possibly being TRBD1 (6 bases). Trimming left V 3 bases short and J 8 bases short, with 19 bases between. The germline V gene encodes CDR1 SNHLY and CDR2 FYNNEI. CDR3 size: 15 residues. For the CDR3, the DNA is TGTGCCAGCAGTGATTGGGGGGGCCAGGGGCGAGGCTACACCTTC. As protein: CASSDWGGQGRGYTF.

This clone showed up just once. This chain joins TRBV5-4 and TRBJ2-7; D may be TRBD2 (5 bases). Germline values: CDR1 SGHNT, CDR2 YYREEE (reference sequence). The CDR3 spans 13 residues. Trimming stripped 7 bases from V and 4 bases from J, with 15 bases between. The CDR3 protein is CASGLFEGYEQYF. Here the CDR3 DNA reads TGTGCCAGCGGACTCTTCGAGGGTTACGAGCAGTACTTC.

The chain combines TRBV5-1 with TRBJ2-7; D may be TRBD1 (8 bases). Trimming shortened V by 2 bases and J by 6 bases, and 15 bases separated the two germline ends. The CDR3 covers 14 residues. Germline V CDR1 and CDR2: SGHRS, YFSETQ. In DNA, the CDR3 is TGCGCCAGCAGCTTTAGGACAGGGAGGGGCGAGCAGTACTTC. This encodes CASSFRTGRGEQYF.

The V gene is TRBV9, the J gene TRBJ1-2, with D perhaps matching TRBD1 (5 bases). Germline CDR1 SGDLS, CDR2 YYNGEE. V was pared by 3 bases and J by 4 bases, with 10 bases between. The CDR3 runs 13 residues. CDR3 DNA sequence: TGTGCCAGCAGCGCCGGACACTCCTATGGCTACACCTTC. Its protein is CASSAGHSYGYTF.

There are a few counts of this clone. The CDR3 is CASSYTDIPGNQPQHF. The DNA for the CDR3 is TGTGCCAGCAGCTATACCGACATACCAGGCAATCAGCCCCAGCATTTT. This rearrangement joins TRBV7-9 to TRBJ1-5; D gene uncertain. Trimming removed 4 bases from V and 2 bases from J, with 15 bases in between. The CDR3 contains 16 residues. Per germline, CDR1 SEHNR and CDR2 FQNEAQ (reference sequence).

This sequence joins TRBV27 and TRBJ2-2, with TRBD2 identical over 11 bases. The J segment lost 3 bases and the V segment lost 7 bases, leaving 13 bases of the junction unmatched. CDR1 MNHEY and CDR2 SMNVEV come from the germline V gene (reference sequence). The CDR3 has 18 amino acids. Here the CDR3 reads CASTPGGSGGVHTGELFF. In DNA form, the CDR3 reads TGTGCCAGCACTCCCGGTGGTAGCGGGGGGGTTCACACCGGGGAGCTGTTTTTT.

The J gene is TRBJ1-5, the V gene TRBV2, with D unclear. There are 15 residues in the CDR3. Looked up from germline, CDR1 is SNHLY and CDR2 is FYNNEI. Trimming took 3 bases from V and 2 from J, leaving 11 bases between them. CDR3 region: CASSDREAGNQPQHF. The CDR3 DNA follows: TGTGCCAGCAGTGATAGGGAGGCCGGCAATCAGCCCCAGCATTTT.

This sequence joins TRBV6-1 and TRBJ1-1; the match to TRBD1 covers 8 bases. The CDR3 is made up of 11 amino acids. Losses at the gene ends were 5 bases for V and 8 bases for J; bases not matched to a gene: 1. CDR1 MNHNS and CDR2 SASEGT come from the germline V gene. DNA of the CDR3: TGTGCCAGCAGTCGGGACAGGGAAGCTTTCTTT. It codes for CASSRDREAFF.

There are a few counts of this clone. The genes are TRBV19 and TRBJ1-1; weak D call: TRBD1 (5 bases). Germline assignment: CDR1 LNHDA and CDR2 SQIVND (reference sequence). Trimming left V 6 bases short and J 8 bases short, with 10 bases between. CDR3 length equals 11 residues. In DNA, the CDR3 is TGTGCCAGTAGCGGGGGTAAGGAAGCTTTCTTT. It encodes CASSGGKEAFF.

The J gene is TRBJ2-3, the V gene TRBV14; TRBD1 might be the D (6 bases). The CDR3 is made up of 16 amino acids. The V gene lost 4 bases and the J gene lost 0 bases, with 14 bases spanning the gap. CDR1 and CDR2 from the germline V gene are SGHDN and FVKESK. The CDR3 nucleotides read TGTGCCAGCAGCCCCTTGACAGGACCTAGCACAGATACGCAGTATTTT. It encodes CASSPLTGPSTDTQYF.